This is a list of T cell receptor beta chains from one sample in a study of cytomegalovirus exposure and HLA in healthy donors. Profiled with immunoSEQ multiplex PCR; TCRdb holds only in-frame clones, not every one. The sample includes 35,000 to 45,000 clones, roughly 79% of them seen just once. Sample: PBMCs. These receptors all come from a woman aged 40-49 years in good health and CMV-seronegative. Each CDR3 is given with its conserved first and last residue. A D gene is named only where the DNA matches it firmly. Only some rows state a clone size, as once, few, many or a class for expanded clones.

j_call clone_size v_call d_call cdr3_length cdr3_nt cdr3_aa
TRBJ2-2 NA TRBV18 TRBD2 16 TGTGCCAGCTCACCAAGACTAGCCTCCGTCGCCGGGGAGCTGTTTTTT CASSPRLASVAGELFF
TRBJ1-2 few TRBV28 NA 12 TGTGCCAGCACCCGTAGCCTCTATGGCTACACCTTC CASTRSLYGYTF
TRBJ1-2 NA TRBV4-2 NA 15 TGTGCCAGCAGCCAAGATCAGGCAGGGGTATATGGCTACACCTTC CASSQDQAGVYGYTF
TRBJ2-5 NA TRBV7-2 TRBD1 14 TGTGCCAGCAGCTTCGGGACAGGTTCGGAGACCCAGTACTTC CASSFGTGSETQYF
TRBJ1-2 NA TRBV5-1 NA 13 TGCGCCAGCAGCAGCCAGGGAGGTTATGGCTACACCTTC CASSSQGGYGYTF
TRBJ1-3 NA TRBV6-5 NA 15 TGTGCCAGCAGTTACGACAGGTCCTCTGGAAACACCATATATTTT CASSYDRSSGNTIYF
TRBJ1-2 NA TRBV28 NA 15 TGTGCCAGCAGTCCCGGACAGTTCTCTACCTATGGCTACACCTTC CASSPGQFSTYGYTF
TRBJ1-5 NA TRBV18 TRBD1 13 TGTGCCAGCTCCAGGGGGCTCGATCAGCCCCAGCATTTT CASSRGLDQPQHF
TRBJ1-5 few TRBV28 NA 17 TGTGCCAGCAGTTTAGGGGGGGGCCCCTATAGCAATCAGCCCCAGCATTTT CASSLGGGPYSNQPQHF
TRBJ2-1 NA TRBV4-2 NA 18 TGTGCCAGCAGCCAAGACCCCGCGACAGGCTGGGCCTACAATGAGCAGTTCTTC CASSQDPATGWAYNEQFF
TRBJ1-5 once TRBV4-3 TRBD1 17 TGCGCCAGCAGCCAAGACCATTTCCGGGACAGCGTACAGCCCCAGCATTTT CASSQDHFRDSVQPQHF
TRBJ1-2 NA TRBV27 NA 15 TGTGCCAGCAGTTTTCGACAGGAGAACTCCTATGGCTACACCTTC CASSFRQENSYGYTF
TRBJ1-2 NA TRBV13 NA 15 TGTGCCAGCAGCTTAGGCGACAATTATAACTATGGCTACACCTTC CASSLGDNYNYGYTF
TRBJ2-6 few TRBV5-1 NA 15 TGCGCCAGCAGCTTGGTCGTTTCCGGGGCCAACGTCCTGACTTTC CASSLVVSGANVLTF
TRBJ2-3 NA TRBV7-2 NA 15 TGTGCCAGCAGCGGATTCAGGGGGGCAATAGATACGCAGTATTTT CASSGFRGAIDTQYF
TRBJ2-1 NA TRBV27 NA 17 TGTGCCAGCAAAGACGTAGGATCGGGGTTCATTGTCAATGAGCAGTTCTTC CASKDVGSGFIVNEQFF
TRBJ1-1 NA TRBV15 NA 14 TGTGCCACCAGCAGAGTTCCTCAGGTGGTGGGAGCTTTCTTT CATSRVPQVVGAFF
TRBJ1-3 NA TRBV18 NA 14 TGTGCCAGCTCATCGAGGGTCTCTGGAAACACCATATATTTT CASSSRVSGNTIYF
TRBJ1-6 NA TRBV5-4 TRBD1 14 TGTGCCAGCAGCTTGGCCGAGGGGGCTTCACCCCTCCACTTT CASSLAEGASPLHF
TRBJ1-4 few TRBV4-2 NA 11 TGTGCCAGCAGCCAAGTCAATGAGGTGTTTTTT CASSQVNEVFF
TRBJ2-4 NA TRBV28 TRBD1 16 TGTGCCAGCAGTTTCGGCGGGTCAGGGACAGGGAACATTCAGTACTTC CASSFGGSGTGNIQYF
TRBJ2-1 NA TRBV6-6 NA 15 TGTGCCAGCAGTTACTCGAAACCGGGTTACAATGAGCAGTTCTTC CASSYSKPGYNEQFF
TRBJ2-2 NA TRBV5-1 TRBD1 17 TGCGCCAGCAGCCCCTTACAGGGGGTTGGGAACACCGGGGAGCTGTTTTTT CASSPLQGVGNTGELFF
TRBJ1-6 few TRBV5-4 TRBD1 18 TGTGCCAGCAGCTTGCTTACAGGGGGCCTAGAGGGCAATTCACCCCTCCACTTT CASSLLTGGLEGNSPLHF
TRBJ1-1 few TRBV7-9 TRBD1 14 TGTGCCAGCAGCTTTCTGGACAGGGCCGGTGAAGCTTTCTTT CASSFLDRAGEAFF
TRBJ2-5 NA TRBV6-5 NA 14 TGTGCCAGCAGACCAGGATCCCCAAGAGAAACCCAGTACTTC CASRPGSPRETQYF
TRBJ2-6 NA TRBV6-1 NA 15 TGTGCCAGCAGTGCCCAGGGCAGAGGGGCCAACGTCCTGACTTTC CASSAQGRGANVLTF
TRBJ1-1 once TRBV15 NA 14 TGTGCCACCAGCTCATACCGGGCAGGGGCTGAAGCTTTCTTT CATSSYRAGAEAFF
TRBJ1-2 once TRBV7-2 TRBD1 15 TGTGCCAGCAGCCCCCTCCCCGGACAGGTCTATGGCTACACCTTC CASSPLPGQVYGYTF
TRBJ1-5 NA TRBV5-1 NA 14 TGCGCCAGCAGGCTTGGGAGTCCCGAGGGGCCCCAGCATTTT CASRLGSPEGPQHF
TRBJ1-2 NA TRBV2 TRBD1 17 TGTGCCAGCAGTCTTGAACTCAGTGCCGGGACAGTGGCTGGCTACACCTTC CASSLELSAGTVAGYTF
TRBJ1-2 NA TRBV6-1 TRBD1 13 TGTGCCAGCAAACCCGACAGGGGAGTCGGCTACACCTTC CASKPDRGVGYTF
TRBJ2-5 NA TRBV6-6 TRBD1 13 TGTGCCAGCAGTCAAGGGGGCCGGGAGACCCAGTACTTC CASSQGGRETQYF
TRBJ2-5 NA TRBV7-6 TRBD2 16 TGTGCCAGCAGCTTAGCAGGCGGGGGGGCCTACGAGACCCAGTACTTC CASSLAGGGAYETQYF
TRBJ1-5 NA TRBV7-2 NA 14 TGTGCCAGCAGCTTAGACTCAGGGGAACAGCCCCAGCATTTT CASSLDSGEQPQHF
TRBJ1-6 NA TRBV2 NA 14 TGTGCCAGCAGTGAAGCGCCGGGGGGGACACCCCTCCACTTT CASSEAPGGTPLHF
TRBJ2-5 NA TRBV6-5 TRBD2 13 TGTGCCACCTCGTCGGGGGGGCCCCAGACCCAGTACTTC CATSSGGPQTQYF
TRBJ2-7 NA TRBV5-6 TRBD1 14 TGTGCCAGCAGCTTCGGCAGGGGGCTTTACGAGCAGTACTTC CASSFGRGLYEQYF
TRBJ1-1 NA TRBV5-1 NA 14 TGCGCCAGCAGCGTGGGGGCCTCGAACGTTGAAGCTTTCTTT CASSVGASNVEAFF
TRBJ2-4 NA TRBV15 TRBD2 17 TGTGCCACCAGCAGAGATACTAGCGGGCTAGCCAAAAACATTCAGTACTTC CATSRDTSGLAKNIQYF
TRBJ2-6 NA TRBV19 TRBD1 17 TGTGCCAGTAGTGCTCCCACAGGGGTTGGTGGGGCCAACGTCCTGACTTTC CASSAPTGVGGANVLTF
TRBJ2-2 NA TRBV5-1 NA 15 TGCGCCAGCAGCGAAGACAGGTCTAACACCGGGGAGCTGTTTTTT CASSEDRSNTGELFF
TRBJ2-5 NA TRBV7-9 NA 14 TGTGCCAGCAGCCCACGACAACCCGAAGAGACCCAGTACTTC CASSPRQPEETQYF
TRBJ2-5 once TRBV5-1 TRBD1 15 TGCGCCAGCAGCTGGGGGACAGGGGATCAAGAGACCCAGTACTTC CASSWGTGDQETQYF
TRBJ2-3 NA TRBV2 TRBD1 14 TGTGCCAGCAACAGGGGGCTTGTCACAGATACGCAGTATTTT CASNRGLVTDTQYF
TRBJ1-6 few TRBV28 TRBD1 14 TGTGCCAGCAGTATGGGACAGGGAGGTTCACCCCTCCACTTT CASSMGQGGSPLHF
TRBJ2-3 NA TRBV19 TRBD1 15 TGTGCCAGTAGTATCGGACAGGGGAAGTCAGATACGCAGTATTTT CASSIGQGKSDTQYF
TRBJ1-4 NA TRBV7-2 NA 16 TGTGCCAGCAGCCTACGACAGCGACCAACTAATGAAAAACTGTTTTTT CASSLRQRPTNEKLFF
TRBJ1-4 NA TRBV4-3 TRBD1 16 TGCGCCAGCAGCCAAGATCCGGGACAGGGAAAAGAAAAACTGTTTTTT CASSQDPGQGKEKLFF
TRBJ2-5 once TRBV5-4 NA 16 TGTGCCAGCAGCCGAGCTGGGGCCGGGTACCAAGAGACCCAGTACTTC CASSRAGAGYQETQYF
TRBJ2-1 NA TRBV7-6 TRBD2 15 TGTGCCAGCAGTCATATTAGGACTAGCGGGAAAGAGCAGTTCTTC CASSHIRTSGKEQFF
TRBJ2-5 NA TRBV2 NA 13 TGTGCCAGCAGTGTCAGGGGTGGAGAGACCCAGTACTTC CASSVRGGETQYF
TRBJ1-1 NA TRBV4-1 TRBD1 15 TGCGCCAGCAGCCAAGTTAGGGGGCAGCGCACTGAAGCTTTCTTT CASSQVRGQRTEAFF
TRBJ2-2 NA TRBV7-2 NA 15 TGTGCCAGCAGCTTACATGGAGGAACCCCCGGGGAGCTGTTTTTT CASSLHGGTPGELFF
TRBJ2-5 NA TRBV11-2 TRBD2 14 TGTGCCAGCAGTTATAGCGGGGGGAGAGAGACCCAGTACTTC CASSYSGGRETQYF
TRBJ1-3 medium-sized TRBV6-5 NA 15 TGTGCCAGCAGTTTGCTCATCGGCTCTGGAAACACCATATATTTT CASSLLIGSGNTIYF
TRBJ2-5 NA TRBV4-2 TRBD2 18 TGTGCCAGCAGCCATGGGACTAGCGGGGGGGGAATTCAAGAGACCCAGTACTTC CASSHGTSGGGIQETQYF